The 3 T cell receptor beta chains given below trace back to one sample, sequenced in a study of blood T cell repertoires in COVID-19. Libraries were prepared by immunoSEQ multiplex PCR; TCRdb keeps only in-frame clonotypes and omits some of them. The sample lists about 200,000 clones, approximately 91% occurring once. The specimen was peripheral blood. Source of these receptors: a man in his 60s who had recovered from COVID-19.

The J gene is TRBJ2-3, the V gene TRBV11-1; 10 bases align to TRBD1. The CDR3 runs to 15 residues. V lost 7 bases to trimming and J lost 5 bases; unmatched junction nucleotides: 9. Germline-derived CDR1 and CDR2 are SGHAT and FQDESV (reference sequence). CDR3 sequence reads: CASNSRQGALDTQYF. The CDR3, as DNA: TGTGCCAGCAACTCGAGACAGGGGGCTTTAGATACGCAGTATTTT.

In this sample, this clone turned up once. The chain employs TRBV5-1 and TRBJ1-1; D not resolved. Trimming stripped 0 bases from V and 1 base from J, with 7 bases between. The CDR3 consists of 14 residues. Germline V gene data show CDR1 as SGHRS and CDR2 as YFSETQ. CDR3 sequence reads: CASSLGVSNTEAFF. For the CDR3, the DNA is TGCGCCAGCAGCTTGGGCGTTTCGAACACTGAAGCTTTCTTT.

V is TRBV15 and J is TRBJ1-6, with D possibly matching TRBD1 (5 bases). CDR1 LNHNV and CDR2 YYDKDF come from the germline V gene (reference sequence). The CDR3 spans 17 residues. Trimming left V 0 bases short and J 9 bases short, with 18 bases between. The CDR3: CATSRDGAGLSSSPLHF. DNA of the CDR3: TGTGCCACCAGCAGAGATGGGGCAGGGCTTTCGAGTTCACCCCTCCACTTT.